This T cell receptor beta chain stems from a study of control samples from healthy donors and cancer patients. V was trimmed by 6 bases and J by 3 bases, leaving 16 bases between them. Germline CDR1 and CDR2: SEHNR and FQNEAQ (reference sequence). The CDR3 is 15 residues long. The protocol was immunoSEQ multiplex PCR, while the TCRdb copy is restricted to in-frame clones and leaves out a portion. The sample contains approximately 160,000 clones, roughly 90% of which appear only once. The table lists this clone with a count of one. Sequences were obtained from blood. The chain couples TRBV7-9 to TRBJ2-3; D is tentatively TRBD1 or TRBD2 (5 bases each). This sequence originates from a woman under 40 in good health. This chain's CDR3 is CASRPSGTVTDTQYF. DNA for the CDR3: TGTGCCAGCAGGCCGTCCGGGACCGTGACAGATACGCAGTATTTT. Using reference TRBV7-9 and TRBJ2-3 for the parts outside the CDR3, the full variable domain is DTGVSQNPRHKITKRGQNVTFRCDPISEHNRLYWYRQTLGQGPEFLTYFQNEAQLEKSRLLSDRFSAERPKGSFSTLEIQRTEQGDSAMYLCASRPSGTVTDTQYFGPGTRLTVL.